The 27 T cell receptor beta chains listed next were all sequenced from one sample in a study of response to subunit inactivated influenza vaccine. TCRdb re-analysed the RT-PCR reads in MiXCR, keeping a single row per CDR3 protein. Here the sample spans 400,000 to 550,000 distinct CDR3 sequences, over 25% being singletons. Sequenced material: CD4+ T cells sorted from PBMCs, taken more than 4 days after vaccination. Every receptor here comes from a man aged 50 to 59 who received an inactivated influenza vaccine.

This clonotype has only a few counts. The chain couples TRBV24-1 to TRBJ2-3; maybe TRBD2 (6 bases). V dropped 4 bases and J dropped 6 bases, with 13 bases sitting between them. The CDR3 spans 14 residues. Germline CDR1 reads KGHDR; CDR2 reads SFDVKD. CDR3: CATSEGGYKDTQYF. Written as DNA, the CDR3 is TGTGCCACCAGTGAGGGGGGATATAAGGATACGCAGTATTTT.

This clonotype was counted many times. The chain employs TRBV12-3 or TRBV12-4 and TRBJ2-3; possibly TRBD2 for D (7 bases). V lost 6 bases and J 8 bases, leaving 15 bases between the germline ends. The CDR3 length is 13 residues. The CDR3 reads CASSKRGGGTQYF. In DNA, the CDR3 is TGTGCCAGCAGCAAAAGAGGGGGGGGTACGCAGTATTTT.

This clonotype was recorded a few times. In DNA, the CDR3 is TGTGCCAGCAGTATCCGGGACGGAACCTACGAGCAGTACTTC. Translating it yields CASSIRDGTYEQYF. This sequence joins TRBV28 and TRBJ2-7; D may match TRBD1 or TRBD2 (5 bases each). This CDR3 is 14 amino acids long. Trimming left V 5 bases short and J 2 bases short, with 13 bases between. Per the germline V gene, CDR1 is MDHEN and CDR2 is SYDVKM. The variable domain in full, with the rest retrieved from reference TRBV28 and TRBJ2-7, is DVKVTQSSRYLVKRTGEKVFLECVQDMDHENMFWYRQDPGLGLRLIYFSYDVKMKEKGDIPEGYSVSREKKERFSLILESASTNQTSMYLCASSIRDGTYEQYFGPGTRLTVT.

The CDR3 bases are TGTGCCAGCGGAAAAACTAGCGGGAGATTGGGTGAGCAGTTCTTC. Its translation: CASGKTSGRLGEQFF. The chain carries TRBV12-3 or TRBV12-4 and TRBJ2-1; TRBD2 aligns across 11 bases. The CDR3 is 15 amino acids. Trimming at V came to 8 bases and at J to 9 bases, leaving 12 bases not matched to a gene.

This clonotype was counted a few times. V and J are TRBV6-2 or TRBV6-3 and TRBJ2-7, with a possible D match to TRBD2 (7 bases). Germline-derived CDR1 and CDR2 are MNHEY and SVGEGT. The CDR3 runs to 16 residues. The ends were cut back, 7 bases at V and 6 bases at J, with 25 bases in the middle. CDR3 region: CASTSGTPLLWAEQYF. CDR3 DNA: TGTGCCAGCACCAGCGGGACACCCCTTCTATGGGCCGAGCAGTACTTC.

This chain connects TRBV9 to TRBJ2-1; D remains unclear. Germline lookup yields CDR1 SGDLS and CDR2 YYNGEE. V lost 0 bases and J lost 1, with 8 bases in between. The CDR3 consists of 15 residues. The CDR3: CASSVGWDSYNEQFF. CDR3 nucleotides: TGTGCCAGCAGCGTAGGTTGGGATTCCTACAATGAGCAGTTCTTC.

This clonotype was seen only a few times. The chain recombines TRBV12-3 or TRBV12-4 with TRBJ2-5, with D possibly called TRBD1 or TRBD2 (5 bases each). The length of the CDR3 is 17 residues. Trimming stripped 7 bases from V and 7 bases from J, with 28 bases between. CDR3 sequence (DNA): TGTGCCAGCACCCTTAGCCTGACGCCGGGGACCGGTAGGACCCAGTACTTC. Protein sequence: CASTLSLTPGTGRTQYF.

Comment on this clonotype: An end of the junction does not agree with germline; a read error may underlie this. This chain joins TRBV10-3 and TRBJ2-1; 13 positions match TRBD2. Germline V gene sequence: CDR1 ENHRY, CDR2 SYGVKD. The CDR3 is 14 residues long. CDR3 sequence reads: CAIREWGLAGQQFF. For the CDR3, the DNA is TGTGCCATCAGGGAGTGGGGACTAGCGGGGCAGCAGTTCTTC.

The table lists this clonotype with a few counts. The chain combines TRBV7-2 with TRBJ2-5, with D possibly TRBD2 on 5 matching bases. Trimming removed 5 bases from V and 9 bases from J, with 16 bases in between. From germline, CDR1 is SGHTA and CDR2 FQGNSA. CDR3 length: 13 amino acids. The CDR3 spells CASSVGGERPQYF. The CDR3 DNA follows: TGTGCCAGCAGCGTCGGTGGGGAGAGGCCCCAGTACTTC.

The chain joins TRBV11-1 to TRBJ2-6; 12 nucleotides match TRBD1. Germline loops: CDR1 SGHAT, CDR2 FQDESV (reference sequence). The ends lost 2 bases at V and 2 bases at J; junction bases unmatched: 7. CDR3 length equals 19 residues. CDR3 nucleotides: TGTGCCAGCAGCTTATCCCCGGGACAGGGGGCTACTGGGGCCAACGTCCTGACTTTC. Protein product: CASSLSPGQGATGANVLTF.

This chain uses TRBV9 with TRBJ2-6; unclear D gene. V lost 3 bases to trimming and J lost 2 bases, with 6 bases between them. The CDR3 is 14 amino acids. Germline CDR1 and CDR2: SGDLS and YYNGEE. The CDR3 nucleotides are TGTGCCAGCAGCGGTCCAGCTGGGGCCAACGTCCTGACTTTC. This translates into CASSGPAGANVLTF.

This clonotype has a count of ten or more. The chain couples TRBV6-1 to TRBJ1-1; D gene uncertain. This CDR3 region has 14 residues. The V and J ends lost 2 bases and 1 base respectively, with 8 bases between them. Germline V gene sequence: CDR1 MNHNS, CDR2 SASEGT. The chain's CDR3 is CASSELRQNTEAFF. DNA of the CDR3: TGTGCCAGCAGTGAACTTCGGCAGAACACTGAAGCTTTCTTT.

This clonotype was counted between two and nine times. J is TRBJ2-3 and V is TRBV7-8; 7 bases are shared with TRBD2. The CDR3 consists of 16 residues. Germline trimming cut 2 bases from V and 0 bases from J; bases unmatched to any gene: 5. Per the germline V gene, CDR1 is SGHVS and CDR2 is FQNEAQ. Written as DNA, the CDR3 is TGTGCCAGCAGCTTACGGGCGGGAGTTAGCACAGATACGCAGTATTTT. Protein: CASSLRAGVSTDTQYF.

This chain joins TRBV6-1 and TRBJ2-7, with D possibly TRBD2 on 6 matching bases. Trimming took 6 bases from V and 4 from J, leaving 10 bases between them. The CDR3 runs to 12 residues. Germline CDR1 MNHNS, CDR2 SASEGT. This CDR3 is CASSSEGYEQYF. CDR3 sequence (DNA): TGTGCCAGCAGCTCGGAGGGGTACGAGCAGTACTTC.

This clonotype was counted a few times. The CDR3 sequence: CASSDGLLNTGELFF. The CDR3 nucleotides are TGTGCCAGCAGCGACGGACTTCTGAACACCGGGGAGCTGTTTTTT. V and J are TRBV4-2 and TRBJ2-2; D perhaps matches TRBD2 (5 bases). CDR3 length: 15 amino acids. Germline V CDR1 and CDR2: LGHNA, YNFKEQ. V was trimmed by 5 bases and J by 1 base, leaving 11 bases between them.

The chain is built from TRBV29-1 and TRBJ2-1; no clear D gene. The germline V gene encodes CDR1 SQVTM and CDR2 ANQGSEA. This CDR3 contains 13 residues. With 6 bases removed from V and 2 bases from J, the gap between germline ends came to 11 bases. The CDR3 nucleotides read TGCAGCGTGTCGACGGAGACCTACAATGAGCAGTTCTTC. Translation gives CSVSTETYNEQFF.

This clonotype has just a few counts. The chain couples TRBV7-2 to TRBJ1-2, with D possibly matching TRBD1 (6 bases). The CDR3 runs to 13 residues. The V gene lost 3 bases and the J gene lost 6 bases, with 11 bases spanning the gap. Germline CDR1 reads SGHTA; CDR2 reads FQGNSA. The CDR3 protein is CASSFGAGDGYTF. The CDR3 coding sequence is TGTGCCAGCAGCTTCGGCGCAGGGGATGGCTACACCTTC.

This clonotype showed up just once. The chain has TRBV6-1 and TRBJ2-1; possible D gene TRBD2, 5 bases. V was cut by 1 base and J by 5 bases, with 12 bases left in between. This CDR3 contains 15 residues. Germline lookup yields CDR1 MNHNS and CDR2 SASEGT. The CDR3 protein is CASSEGSPTNNEQFF. The CDR3 DNA sequence: TGTGCCAGCAGTGAAGGCAGCCCGACTAACAATGAGCAGTTCTTC.

The CDR3: CASSYRQGWQPQHF. DNA for the CDR3: TGTGCCAGCAGTTATCGGCAGGGGTGGCAGCCCCAGCATTTT. V and J are TRBV6-5 and TRBJ1-5; D is perhaps TRBD1 (6 bases). Germline V gene data show CDR1 as MNHEY and CDR2 as SVGAGI. This CDR3 spans 14 amino acids. V was cut by 3 bases and J by 7 bases, with 13 bases left in between.

Only a few counts were recorded for this clonotype. The chain links TRBV12-3 or TRBV12-4 to TRBJ2-6; the D is unclear. The CDR3 is 14 residues long. V was pared by 6 bases and J by 4 bases, with 10 bases between. CDR3 residues: CASSLIVGANVLTF. CDR3 nucleotides: TGTGCCAGCAGCCTCATAGTGGGGGCCAACGTCCTGACTTTC.

This clonotype was counted a few times. The V gene is TRBV7-2, the J gene TRBJ2-5, with D hard to call. With 1 base removed from V and 4 bases from J, the gap between germline ends came to 7 bases. CDR3 length equals 13 residues. Germline lookup yields CDR1 SGHTA and CDR2 FQGNSA. This CDR3 reads CASSLVGLETQYF. The CDR3 coding sequence is TGTGCCAGCAGCTTAGTTGGGTTAGAGACCCAGTACTTC.

The chain recombines TRBV20-1 with TRBJ2-7; TRBD2 aligns across 12 bases. CDR1 is DFQATT and CDR2 is SNEGSKA in the germline V gene (reference sequence). CDR3 size: 16 residues. The junction had 4 bases not matched to a gene; V was cut back by 0 bases and J by 1 base. This CDR3 is CSARDFGLAGSYEQYF. For the CDR3, the DNA is TGCAGTGCTAGAGATTTTGGACTAGCGGGATCCTACGAGCAGTACTTC.

The rearrangement uses TRBV20-1 and TRBJ2-3; D could derive from TRBD1 or TRBD2 (5 bases each). The CDR3 runs 14 residues. Trimming removed 6 bases at V and 4 bases at J, with 17 bases between. CDR1 is DFQATT, CDR2 SNEGSKA, per germline (reference sequence). The CDR3 region is CSAGPGPAADTQYF. The CDR3 nucleotides are TGCAGTGCGGGACCGGGCCCCGCCGCAGATACGCAGTATTTT.

This clonotype was picked up a small number of times. This chain links TRBV4-3 with TRBJ2-2, with a tentative D call TRBD1 (6 bases). Germline assignment: CDR1 LGHNA and CDR2 YSLEER. The CDR3 is 15 amino acids. The V gene lost 5 bases and the J gene lost 2 bases, with 12 bases spanning the gap. The CDR3 DNA reads as TGCGCCAGCAGCTACGGGACAACTAACACCGGGGAGCTGTTTTTT. This gives the protein CASSYGTTNTGELFF.

This clonotype was detected only a few times. This chain joins TRBV9 and TRBJ2-2; possible D gene TRBD1, 6 bases. Germline V gene lookup returns CDR1 SGDLS and CDR2 YYNGEE. V lost 3 bases to trimming and J lost 5 bases, with 14 bases between them. This CDR3 has 15 amino acids. The DNA of the CDR3 is TGTGCCAGCAGCGAGTTTCAGGGGTTTACCGGGGAGCTGTTTTTT. Protein sequence: CASSEFQGFTGELFF.

The sample holds a few counts of this clonotype. The V call is TRBV7-2, the J call TRBJ2-5; 10 bases are a match to TRBD2. V lost 2 bases to trimming and J lost 1 base; unmatched junction nucleotides: 4. CDR3 length: 16 residues. Germline V lookup: CDR1 SGHTA, CDR2 FQGNSA. The CDR3 spells CASSLTLAGAQETQYF. In DNA form, the CDR3 reads TGTGCCAGCAGCTTAACCCTAGCGGGAGCCCAAGAGACCCAGTACTTC.

This clonotype appeared a single time. The chain uses TRBV6-1 and TRBJ2-2; D not resolved. Germline V lookup: CDR1 MNHNS, CDR2 SASEGT. V gave up 7 bases and J gave up 5 bases, with 14 bases separating them. This CDR3 is built from 14 residues. For the CDR3, the DNA is TGTGCCAGCATCCAAAATGGGGTTACCGGGGAGCTGTTTTTT. It is translated as CASIQNGVTGELFF.